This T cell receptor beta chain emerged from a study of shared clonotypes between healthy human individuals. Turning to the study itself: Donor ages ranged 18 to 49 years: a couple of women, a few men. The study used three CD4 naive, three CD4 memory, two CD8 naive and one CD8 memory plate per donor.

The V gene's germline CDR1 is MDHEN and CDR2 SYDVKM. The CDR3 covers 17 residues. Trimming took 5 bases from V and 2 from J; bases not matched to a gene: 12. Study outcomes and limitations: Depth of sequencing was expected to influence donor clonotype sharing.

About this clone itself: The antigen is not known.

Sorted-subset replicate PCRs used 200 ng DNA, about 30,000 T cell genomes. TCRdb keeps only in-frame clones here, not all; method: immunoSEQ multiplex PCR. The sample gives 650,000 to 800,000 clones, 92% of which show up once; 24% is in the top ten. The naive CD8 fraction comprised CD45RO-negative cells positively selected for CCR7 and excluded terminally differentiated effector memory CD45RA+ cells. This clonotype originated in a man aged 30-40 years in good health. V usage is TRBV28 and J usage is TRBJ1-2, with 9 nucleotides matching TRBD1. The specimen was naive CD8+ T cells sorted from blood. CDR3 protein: CASSPRYRDRENYGYTF. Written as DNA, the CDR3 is TGTGCCAGCAGTCCTAGATACCGGGACAGGGAGAACTATGGCTACACCTTC.